The clone carrying this T cell receptor (beta chain) was observed many times. Its antigen is as yet unknown. Constant-segment primers served in 5'RACE that generated TCR alpha and TCR beta cDNA libraries bearing sample barcodes and UMIs. TCRdb re-derived calls from the 5' RACE reads in MiXCR, one entry per CDR3 protein. The sample carries some 100,000 distinct CDR3 sequences, 11% recorded once. This record comes from a study of T-cell memory formation after mild COVID-19. For the study at large: TCR clusters were mostly confined to one donor each.

Regarding the study as a whole: CD8+ contracting clones occupied EMRA, while CD4+ ones occupied mainly CM and EM. SARS-CoV-2 specificity of second-wave clones peaking day 37 was unconfirmed.

CDR1 GTSNPN and CDR2 SVGIG come from the germline V gene (reference sequence). Trimming removed 0 bases from V and 7 bases from J, with 16 bases in between. This CDR3 has 15 amino acids. The J gene is TRBJ2-1, the V gene TRBV30; D may be TRBD1 or TRBD2 (6 bases each). This sequence originates from a man in his late teens or twenties who had mild COVID-19 (a few samples of this study predate the infection). Cell type and time point are not known. Sequenced sample: PBMCs or a T cell subset sorted from them (not recorded which). CDR3 in DNA: TGTGCCTGGAGTGTACCCGAGGGGGAGGTGAATGAGCAGTTCTTC. Amino acids: CAWSVPEGEVNEQFF.